This T cell receptor beta chain was sequenced during a study of cytomegalovirus exposure and HLA in healthy donors. Regarding the study as a whole: As a later analysis showed, a missense DCLRE1C variant was linked to trimming of TCR beta V- and J-genes. Generally TCR sequences proved uncommon, though certain public TCRs appeared in numerous donors.

Primers included in the PCR were 60 Vbeta and 13 Jbeta primers. TCRdb keeps only in-frame clones here, not all; method: immunoSEQ multiplex PCR. This sample carries around 190,000 clones, approximately 85% of them seen once, and the ten largest clones take under 3%. Every donor was a healthy person donating bone marrow. The CDR3 covers 15 residues. The V end was cut by 4 bases, the J end by 2 bases, with 15 bases between. Germline values: CDR1 MNHEY, CDR2 SVGAGI. On this clone: Its matching antigen is unknown.

The TCR was taken from a woman aged 45-60 years in good health and CMV-seronegative. The chain combines TRBV6-5 with TRBJ2-7; D is perhaps TRBD2 (6 bases). Sequenced: PBMCs. The CDR3 loop is CASSSLGLNTYEQYF. CDR3 nucleotide sequence: TGTGCCAGCAGTTCGCTGGGACTTAATACCTACGAGCAGTACTTC.